The next 21 T cell receptor beta chains were all read from a single sample in a study of CD8 T cells in Susac syndrome. Reverse transcription of roughly 0.45 to 1 ug RNA was carried out with random hexamers. TCRdb passed the immunoSEQ multiplex PCR reads through MiXCR, listing each CDR3 protein once. Counted here are about 70,000 distinct CDR3 sequences, around 93% occurring once; the ten biggest clones make up 0.2% to 0.3%. Sequenced: CD8+ T cells from PBMCs. The receptors shown here come from a human donor in good health.

The V call is TRBV5-1, the J call TRBJ2-3; D not certain. The CDR3 is 13 residues long. The V end was cut by 0 bases, the J end by 2 bases, with 4 bases between. The V gene's germline CDR1 is SGHRS and CDR2 YFSETQ. CDR3 bases: TGCGCCAGCAGCTTGGAGGTCACAGATACGCAGTATTTT. Protein: CASSLEVTDTQYF.

The V gene is TRBV29-1, the J gene TRBJ1-1; no clear D. The germline V gene encodes CDR1 SQVTM and CDR2 ANQGSEA. The CDR3 has 14 residues. Trimming shortened V by 3 bases and J by 5 bases, and 16 bases separated the two germline ends. The CDR3 reads CSVETQDGLTEAFF. In DNA form, the CDR3 reads TGCAGCGTTGAGACGCAGGACGGGTTGACTGAAGCTTTCTTT.

This chain links TRBV5-1 with TRBJ2-7; TRBD1 aligns across 8 bases. CDR1 is SGHRS, CDR2 YFSETQ, per germline. With V trimmed by 5 bases and J by 6 bases, 13 bases remained unmatched. This CDR3 is built from 15 residues. The CDR3 DNA reads as TGCGCCAGCAGACCGGACAGGGCGTCATGGCCCGAGCAGTACTTC. It is translated as CASRPDRASWPEQYF.

This chain connects TRBV7-9 to TRBJ1-5; TRBD1 might be the D (6 bases). CDR1 is SEHNR, CDR2 FQNEAQ, per germline (reference sequence). This CDR3 comprises 14 residues. V was trimmed by 1 base and J by 9 bases, leaving 13 bases between them. CDR3 in DNA: TGTGCCAGCAGCTTAGGACAGGACCAAGGGCCCCAGCATTTT. Amino acid sequence: CASSLGQDQGPQHF.

The rearrangement joins TRBV12-3 or TRBV12-4 to TRBJ2-7; D uncertain. V lost 6 bases, J lost 4 bases, and 10 bases lay in between. This CDR3 is 12 amino acids long. CDR3 residues: CASRSDTYEQYF. The CDR3 DNA is TGTGCCAGCAGGTCCGACACGTACGAGCAGTACTTC.

This chain uses TRBV7-9 with TRBJ2-6, with 7 positions matching TRBD1. With 11 bases clipped from V and 2 bases from J, the junction kept 21 bases outside the gene matches. Germline V CDR1 and CDR2: SEHNR, FQNEAQ (reference sequence). This CDR3 has 19 amino acids. The CDR3 is CAARPDRTGEAPGANVLTF. CDR3 DNA: TGTGCCGCACGTCCGGATCGGACAGGAGAGGCTCCTGGGGCCAACGTCCTGACTTTC. The variable domain in full, with the rest retrieved from reference TRBV7-9 and TRBJ2-6, is DTGVSQNPRHKITKRGQNVTFRCDPISEHNRLYWYRQTLGQGPEFLTYFQNEAQLEKSRLLSDRFSAERPKGSFSTLEIQRTEQGDSAMYLCAARPDRTGEAPGANVLTFGAGSRLTVL.

The V call is TRBV4-2, the J call TRBJ2-5; possible D gene TRBD2, 7 bases. CDR1 LGHNA and CDR2 YNFKEQ come from the germline V gene. The V end was cut by 5 bases, the J end by 1 base, with 14 bases between. The CDR3 has 15 residues. CDR3 in amino acids: CASSSEAGAQETQYF. The CDR3 nucleotides read TGTGCCAGCAGCTCGGAGGCGGGGGCCCAAGAGACCCAGTACTTC.

V usage is TRBV2 and J usage is TRBJ2-7; 8 nucleotides agree with TRBD2. The germline CDR1 and CDR2 sequences are SNHLY and FYNNEI. The junction had 15 bases not matched to a gene; V was cut back by 5 bases and J by 3 bases. This CDR3 has 17 amino acids. For the CDR3, the DNA is TGTGCCAGCAGTCCAATGGGAACACTAGCGGTCTTCTACGAGCAGTACGTC. Protein: CASSPMGTLAVFYEQYV.

The DNA for the CDR3 is TGTGCCAGTAGTTTCACCGGGAATGGCTACACCTTC. Translation: CASSFTGNGYTF. This sequence joins TRBV19 and TRBJ1-2; D is undetermined. V lost 5 bases and J 6 bases, leaving 10 bases between the germline ends. In germline, CDR1 is LNHDA, CDR2 SQIVND (reference sequence). The CDR3 has 12 residues.

The chain uses TRBV9 and TRBJ2-7; possibly TRBD1 for D (5 bases). CDR3 length: 13 amino acids. V lost 8 bases, J lost 7 bases, and 19 bases lay in between. Germline values: CDR1 SGDLS, CDR2 YYNGEE. The CDR3 nucleotides read TGTGCCAGTGGGTACTCAACTTCAGGGGAGCAGTACTTC. Protein: CASGYSTSGEQYF.

The gene calls are TRBV29-1 and TRBJ2-1, with unresolved D. Germline V gene data show CDR1 as SQVTM and CDR2 as ANQGSEA. Trimming removed 3 bases at V and 7 bases at J, with 7 bases between. This CDR3 spans 11 amino acids. CDR3 DNA: TGCAGCGTTGAGACCAGGAATGAGCAGTTCTTC. This gives the protein CSVETRNEQFF.

The chain couples TRBV6-1 to TRBJ1-4; D might be TRBD1 (6 bases). V was cut by 0 bases and J by 7 bases, with 15 bases left in between. CDR3 size: 16 residues. The germline gives CDR1 MNHNS, CDR2 SASEGT. As DNA, the CDR3 is TGTGCCAGCAGTGAAGCGCGGGTCACAGGGACTGAAAAACTGTTTTTT. Protein: CASSEARVTGTEKLFF.

The V and J genes are TRBV13 and TRBJ1-2; 7 nucleotides line up with TRBD1. There are 15 residues in the CDR3. After removal of 5 bases from V and 2 bases from J, the junction contained 8 bases not matched to a gene. CDR1 is PRHDT, CDR2 FYEKMQ, per germline (reference sequence). The CDR3 bases are TGTGCCAGCAGCCCACCGACAGGGCTGAACTATGGCTACACCTTC. This gives the protein CASSPPTGLNYGYTF.

The chain carries TRBV6-2 or TRBV6-3 and TRBJ1-1; D remains unclear. The CDR3 covers 14 residues. Germline lookup yields CDR1 MNHEY and CDR2 SVGEGT. V lost 7 bases, J lost 7 bases, and 19 bases lay in between. The CDR3 bases are TGTGCCAGCACTCGATTGGGCAATGAGGTTGAAGCTTTCTTT. It codes for CASTRLGNEVEAFF.

J is TRBJ2-7 and V is TRBV4-1, with 7 bases that match TRBD1. The CDR3 consists of 13 residues. The germline V gene has CDR1 MGHRA and CDR2 YSYEKL. With 2 bases clipped from V and 5 bases from J, the junction kept 3 bases outside the gene matches. The CDR3: CASSQRDSHEQYF. The DNA of the CDR3 is TGCGCCAGCAGCCAAAGGGACAGCCACGAGCAGTACTTC.

With respect to this clonotype: The junction does not match germline at one end; this may be a read error. J is TRBJ1-1 and V is TRBV5-1; D is unresolved. From germline, CDR1 is SGHRS and CDR2 YFSETQ. This CDR3 contains 11 residues. CDR3 sequence: CASTLGTEAFF. CDR3 DNA: TGCGCCAGCACCTTGGGCACTGAAGCTTTCTTT.

The rearrangement joins TRBV3-1 to TRBJ1-1; D is ambiguous. The CDR3 covers 13 residues. Looked up from germline, CDR1 is LGHDT and CDR2 is YNNKEL (reference sequence). Trimming took 6 bases from V and 0 from J, leaving 8 bases between them. This chain's CDR3 is CASRNGVNTEAFF. CDR3 sequence (DNA): TGTGCCAGCAGGAACGGGGTGAACACTGAAGCTTTCTTT.

The chain links TRBV7-9 to TRBJ1-5; 8 nucleotides agree with TRBD1. Trimming took 4 bases from V and 1 from J; bases not matched to a gene: 3. CDR3 length: 15 residues. Germline V gives CDR1 SEHNR, CDR2 FQNEAQ (reference sequence). The CDR3, as DNA: TGTGCCAGCAGCTACGGGACAGGAAGCAATCAGCCCCAGCATTTT. Amino acids: CASSYGTGSNQPQHF.

This clonotype was seen only once. This chain links TRBV7-9 with TRBJ2-7; tentative D call: TRBD1 (6 bases). The CDR3 length is 14 residues. Germline CDR1 and CDR2: SEHNR and FQNEAQ (reference sequence). The V end lost 6 bases, the J end lost 6 bases, and 18 bases lay between the germline ends. The CDR3 coding sequence is TGTGCCAGCAGAAAACAGGACAGTACGGTCGAGCAGTACTTC. It codes for CASRKQDSTVEQYF.

The chain is built from TRBV12-3 or TRBV12-4 and TRBJ2-6, with D hard to call. Between the trimmed V and J ends, which lost 9 bases and 0 bases, there was a span of 12 bases. The CDR3 runs 15 residues. The CDR3 DNA is TGTGCCAGTGGGGATTTCTCCTCTGGGGCCAACGTCCTGACTTTC. Translation gives CASGDFSSGANVLTF.

The chain joins TRBV29-1 to TRBJ1-1; D uncertain. V lost 0 bases, J lost 6 bases, and 5 bases lay in between. The CDR3 spans 11 residues. The V gene's germline CDR1 is SQVTM and CDR2 ANQGSEA. CDR3 in DNA: TGCAGCGTTGAAGATTACGCTGAAGCTTTCTTT. Its protein product is CSVEDYAEAFF.